One sample yielded the 26 T cell receptor beta chains listed below, sequenced in a study of beta chain features in type 1 diabetes. General study results and limits: TCRB CDR3 length was moderately but significantly reduced in all four CD4+ subsets of Type 1 diabetes patients.

What was sequenced were expressed TCRB transcripts, since all of the isolated RNA had been reverse transcribed. Clones were read by immunoSEQ multiplex PCR, and TCRdb kept only the in-frame ones, dropping some. The sample comprises about 650,000 clones, approximately 13% of which are singletons, and around 0.12% rests with the top ten. The antigens these receptors bind are not known. The sequencing input was naive CD4+ T cells from blood. The receptors shown here come from a man between 25 and 39 years old with type 1 diabetes.

This clone occurred a few times. The chain uses TRBV10-3 and TRBJ1-5; D gene ambiguous. The CDR3 consists of 13 residues. Germline CDR1 is ENHRY and CDR2 is SYGVKD. Trimming cost V 3 bases and J 7 bases, with 10 bases left between them. The CDR3 region is CAISEGLSQPQHF. Written as DNA, the CDR3 is TGTGCCATCAGTGAAGGACTCTCCCAGCCCCAGCATTTT.

In DNA form, the CDR3 reads TGTGCCAGCAGCCCCCGGACTAGGATTTACAATGAGCAGTTCTTC. It yields the protein CASSPRTRIYNEQFF. This chain uses TRBV9 with TRBJ2-1; TRBD2 matches 7 bases. The CDR3 extends over 15 amino acids. Trimming took 4 bases from V and 4 from J; bases not matched to a gene: 8. Germline lookup yields CDR1 SGDLS and CDR2 YYNGEE.

The gene calls are TRBV28 and TRBJ2-4, with D perhaps TRBD2 (7 bases). Trimming took 6 bases from V and 1 from J, leaving 16 bases between them. The CDR3 runs 16 residues. Germline V CDR1 and CDR2: MDHEN, SYDVKM. The CDR3 coding sequence is TGTGCCAGCAGCTCCGGGGGGCTAGGGGCCAAAAACATTCAGTACTTC. It translates to CASSSGGLGAKNIQYF.

J is TRBJ2-7 and V is TRBV28; 10 nucleotides match TRBD1. V shed 5 bases, J shed 2 bases, and the junction held 9 bases outside the gene matches. Germline assignment: CDR1 MDHEN and CDR2 SYDVKM. This CDR3 has 16 residues. Here the CDR3 reads CASSPPGTGAPYEQYF. The CDR3 coding sequence is TGTGCCAGCAGTCCTCCCGGGACAGGGGCCCCCTACGAGCAGTACTTC.

This chain links TRBV10-3 with TRBJ2-2; the D gene is possibly TRBD1 (6 bases). The V end lost 11 bases, the J end lost 5 bases, and 18 bases lay between the germline ends. Germline-derived CDR1 and CDR2 are ENHRY and SYGVKD. This CDR3 spans 14 amino acids. The DNA of the CDR3 is TGTGCCGCTCAAGGGGGTCTGAAGACCGGGGAGCTGTTTTTT. Protein product: CAAQGGLKTGELFF.

There are a few counts of this clone. This chain connects TRBV19 to TRBJ2-7, with 7 bases fitting TRBD1. Trimming took 0 bases from V and 3 from J; bases not matched to a gene: 5. This CDR3 contains 15 residues. The germline V gene has CDR1 LNHDA and CDR2 SQIVND (reference sequence). CDR3 coding DNA: TGTGCCAGTAGTATAGATGGGACAGAAAACTACGAGCAGTACTTC. Amino acid sequence: CASSIDGTENYEQYF.

This clone has just a few counts. This rearrangement joins TRBV18 to TRBJ2-3, with 9 positions matching TRBD2. Germline assignment: CDR1 KGHSH and CDR2 LQKENI. The V segment lost 3 bases and the J segment 4 bases; nucleotides outside the gene matches: 5. The CDR3 loop spans 15 amino acids. In DNA form, the CDR3 reads TGTGCCAGCTCACCCGGTAGCGGGGGCCCAGATACGCAGTATTTT. Its translation: CASSPGSGGPDTQYF.

This chain connects TRBV5-1 to TRBJ1-1, with TRBD1 matching 7 bases. The CDR3 sequence is 12 residues long. The trim removed 7 bases at V and 4 bases at J, leaving 4 bases unmatched. Germline V gene sequence: CDR1 SGHRS, CDR2 YFSETQ. The CDR3: CASSTGATEAFF. Here the CDR3 DNA reads TGCGCCAGCTCCACAGGGGCCACTGAAGCTTTCTTT.

The chain carries TRBV6-5 and TRBJ2-3; a weak D match, TRBD2 (6 bases). The CDR3 runs to 16 residues. Germline assignment: CDR1 MNHEY and CDR2 SVGAGI. Trimming removed 3 bases from V and 0 bases from J, with 13 bases in between. The CDR3 DNA reads as TGTGCCAGCAGTTATGCCGGGGGACTCAGCACAGATACGCAGTATTTT. It translates to CASSYAGGLSTDTQYF.

This clone was found a few times. The chain has TRBV5-1 and TRBJ2-5, with D unclear. Per germline, CDR1 SGHRS and CDR2 YFSETQ. V shed 2 bases and J shed 2 bases, with 13 bases lying between them. This CDR3 contains 15 residues. CDR3 loop: CASSFGRQEQETQYF. Here the CDR3 DNA reads TGCGCCAGCAGCTTCGGGCGGCAGGAACAAGAGACCCAGTACTTC. The full variable domain, rest sourced from reference TRBV5-1 and TRBJ2-5, is KAGVTQTPRYLIKTRGQQVTLSCSPISGHRSVSWYQQTPGQGLQFLFEYFSETQRNKGNFPGRFSGRQFSNSRSEMNVSTLELGDSALYLCASSFGRQEQETQYFGPGTRLLVL.

This clone was recorded a few times. The chain has TRBV7-9 and TRBJ1-2; D unresolved. V was clipped by 1 base and J by 4 bases, with 16 bases between them. From germline, CDR1 is SEHNR and CDR2 FQNEAQ (reference sequence). CDR3 size: 16 residues. CDR3 amino acids: CASSLEGRLLGYGYTF. CDR3 DNA: TGTGCCAGCAGCTTAGAAGGCCGATTGCTCGGCTATGGCTACACCTTC.

The chain has TRBV7-9 and TRBJ1-2; no clear D gene. Trimming removed 0 bases at V and 0 bases at J, with 5 bases between. CDR3 length: 14 amino acids. The V gene's germline CDR1 is SEHNR and CDR2 FQNEAQ (reference sequence). The CDR3 DNA is TGTGCCAGCAGCTTAGCAATAGCTAACTATGGCTACACCTTC. Amino acid sequence: CASSLAIANYGYTF. Combining the CDR3 with reference TRBV7-9 and TRBJ1-2 gives the whole variable domain DTGVSQNPRHKITKRGQNVTFRCDPISEHNRLYWYRQTLGQGPEFLTYFQNEAQLEKSRLLSDRFSAERPKGSFSTLEIQRTEQGDSAMYLCASSLAIANYGYTFGSGTRLTVV.

This clone was counted between two and nine times. The V call is TRBV18, the J call TRBJ2-7; 9 positions match TRBD1. Unmatched junction bases numbered 8, after V lost 3 bases and J lost 5 bases. The germline gives CDR1 KGHSH, CDR2 LQKENI. The CDR3 is made up of 15 amino acids. In DNA form, the CDR3 reads TGTGCCAGCTCACCTCCCGGGACAGGGTTAGACGAGCAGTACTTC. The encoded protein is CASSPPGTGLDEQYF. The whole variable domain, remainder taken from reference TRBV18 and TRBJ2-7, is NAGVMQNPRHLVRRRGQEARLRCSPMKGHSHVYWYRQLPEEGLKFMVYLQKENIIDESGMPKERFSAEFPKEGPSILRIQQVVRGDSAAYFCASSPPGTGLDEQYFGPGTRLTVT.

V and J are TRBV27 and TRBJ1-5, with no clear D. The V gene lost 2 bases and the J gene lost 2 bases, with 10 bases spanning the gap. CDR1 is MNHEY and CDR2 is SMNVEV in the germline V gene (reference sequence). The CDR3 has 15 amino acids. CDR3 amino acids: CASSLRSAGNQPQHF. The CDR3 DNA is TGTGCCAGCAGTTTAAGATCGGCAGGCAATCAGCCCCAGCATTTT.

The CDR3 spells CASSMGQAYGYTF. For the CDR3, the DNA is TGTGCCAGTAGTATGGGACAGGCCTATGGCTACACCTTC. The rearrangement links TRBV19 to TRBJ1-2, with 8 bases lining up with TRBD1. Germline V lookup: CDR1 LNHDA, CDR2 SQIVND (reference sequence). The CDR3 is 13 amino acids. V was pared by 3 bases and J by 4 bases, with 1 base of the junction left unmatched.

The chain is built from TRBV29-1 and TRBJ2-3; 10 bases align to TRBD1. The CDR3 has 14 residues. V trimming: 4 bases; J trimming: 3 bases; junction bases outside the gene matches: 4. Germline CDR1 is SQVTM and CDR2 is ANQGSEA. The CDR3 DNA follows: TGCAGCGTTGTCCCGGGACAGGGGACAGATACGCAGTATTTT. This translates into CSVVPGQGTDTQYF.

This CDR3 is CASSVVIGELFF. CDR3 coding DNA: TGTGCCAGCAGCGTAGTGATCGGGGAGCTGTTTTTT. The chain uses TRBV9 and TRBJ2-2; D is ambiguous. The CDR3 runs 12 residues. Germline CDR1 SGDLS, CDR2 YYNGEE. The germline V and J ends were trimmed by 0 bases and 7 bases, with 4 bases remaining between them.

The genes are TRBV6-5 and TRBJ1-6; D is unclear. The V end lost 0 bases, the J end lost 7 bases, and 4 bases lay between the germline ends. This CDR3 is built from 13 residues. Germline CDR1 MNHEY, CDR2 SVGAGI. CDR3 bases: TGTGCCAGCAGTTACTCTCGAAATTCACCCCTCCACTTT. Protein product: CASSYSRNSPLHF.

This clone was seen many times. This CDR3 reads CASRSGTMEQFF. In DNA form, the CDR3 reads TGTGCCAGCAGATCTGGCACGATGGAGCAGTTCTTC. The rearrangement uses TRBV28 and TRBJ2-1; D uncertain. In germline, CDR1 is MDHEN, CDR2 SYDVKM. The V end was cut by 6 bases, the J end by 10 bases, with 13 bases between. This CDR3 comprises 12 residues.

This clone has only a few counts. J is TRBJ1-4 and V is TRBV7-9, with a possible D match to TRBD1 (5 bases). Germline V lookup: CDR1 SEHNR, CDR2 FQNEAQ (reference sequence). This CDR3 region has 12 residues. The germline V and J ends were trimmed by 3 bases and 14 bases, with 13 bases remaining between them. In DNA form, the CDR3 reads TGTGCCAGCAGCTTCGCCCAGGGAGGGCTGTTTTTT. This encodes CASSFAQGGLFF.

V gene TRBV6-1 combines with J gene TRBJ1-5; D uncertain. This CDR3 comprises 14 residues. V was shortened by 3 bases and J by 0 bases, with 6 bases between the two germline ends. Germline V gives CDR1 MNHNS, CDR2 SASEGT. CDR3 nucleotides: TGTGCCAGCAGTGACCCCTTTAGCAATCAGCCCCAGCATTTT. Encoded protein: CASSDPFSNQPQHF.

This clone was detected only a few times. The V call is TRBV4-1, the J call TRBJ1-5; a possible D gene is TRBD1 (5 bases). The CDR3 contains 16 residues. Germline-derived CDR1 and CDR2 are MGHRA and YSYEKL. V dropped 3 bases and J dropped 2 bases, with 14 bases sitting between them. The CDR3 here is CASSQGTARRNQPQHF. The CDR3 nucleotides read TGCGCCAGCAGCCAGGGGACCGCGCGGCGCAATCAGCCCCAGCATTTT.

This clone was recorded a few times. This sequence joins TRBV5-1 and TRBJ2-3; possible D gene TRBD1, 6 bases. Germline loops: CDR1 SGHRS, CDR2 YFSETQ. V was pared by 4 bases and J by 0 bases, with 12 bases between. The CDR3 totals 15 residues. Here the CDR3 reads CASSPGDRSTDTQYF. The CDR3 bases are TGCGCCAGCAGCCCAGGGGACCGCAGCACAGATACGCAGTATTTT.

This clone has a handful of counts. The V call is TRBV7-2, the J call TRBJ1-2, with D unclear. The CDR3 spans 13 residues. Looked up from germline, CDR1 is SGHTA and CDR2 is FQGNSA. V lost 1 base, J lost 4 bases, and 7 bases lay in between. The CDR3 DNA reads TGTGCCAGCAGCTTAGGGTGGGCCTATGGCTACACCTTC. Translation: CASSLGWAYGYTF. Based on the CDR3 plus reference TRBV7-2 and TRBJ1-2, the full variable domain is GAGVSQSPSNKVTEKGKDVELRCDPISGHTALYWYRQSLGQGLEFLIYFQGNSAPDKSGLPSDRFSAERTGGSVSTLTIQRTQQEDSAVYLCASSLGWAYGYTFGSGTRLTVV.

The chain couples TRBV7-3 to TRBJ1-6, with D hard to call. The germline gives CDR1 SGHTA, CDR2 FQGTGA. With 5 bases removed from V and 0 bases from J, the gap between germline ends came to 8 bases. The CDR3 is 15 amino acids. CDR3 sequence (DNA): TGTGCCAGCAGCAAAGGGAGCTCCTATAATTCACCCCTCCACTTT. Translation gives CASSKGSSYNSPLHF.

This clone was seen more than once but under ten times. J is TRBJ1-4 and V is TRBV20-1, with TRBD1 matching over 10 bases. From germline, CDR1 is DFQATT and CDR2 SNEGSKA (reference sequence). This CDR3 is 11 amino acids long. With 4 bases clipped from V and 13 bases from J, the junction kept 3 bases outside the gene matches. This CDR3 is CSANGQGGLFF. CDR3 in DNA: TGCAGTGCTAATGGACAGGGGGGACTGTTTTTT.